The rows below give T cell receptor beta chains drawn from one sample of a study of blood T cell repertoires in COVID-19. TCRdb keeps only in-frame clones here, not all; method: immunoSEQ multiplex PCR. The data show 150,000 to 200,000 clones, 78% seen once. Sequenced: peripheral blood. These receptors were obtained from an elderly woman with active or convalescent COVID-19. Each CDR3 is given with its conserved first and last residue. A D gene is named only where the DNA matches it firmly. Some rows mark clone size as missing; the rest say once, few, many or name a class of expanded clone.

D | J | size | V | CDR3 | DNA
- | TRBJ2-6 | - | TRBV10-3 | CAISKTGAASPGANVLTF | TGTGCCATCAGTAAGACAGGTGCGGCTTCCCCTGGGGCCAACGTCCTGACTTTC
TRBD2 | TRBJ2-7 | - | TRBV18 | CASSPYGGEGEQYF | TGTGCCAGCTCACCCTACGGCGGGGAGGGGGAGCAGTACTTC
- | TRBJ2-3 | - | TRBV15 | CATSRKTDTQYF | TGTGCCACCAGCCGTAAAACAGATACGCAGTATTTT
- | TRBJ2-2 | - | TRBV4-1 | CASSQWSWPDTGELFF | TGCGCCAGCAGCCAATGGAGCTGGCCTGACACCGGGGAGCTGTTTTTT
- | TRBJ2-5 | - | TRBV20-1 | CSARFLETQYF | TGCAGTGCTAGGTTTCTGGAGACCCAGTACTTC
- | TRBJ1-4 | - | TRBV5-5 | CASSLKTGRADEKLFF | TGTGCCAGCAGTTTGAAAACAGGCCGTGCCGACGAAAAACTGTTTTTT
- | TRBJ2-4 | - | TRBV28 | CASSYLRGFTYF | TGTGCCAGCAGTTACCTCAGGGGCTTTACGTACTTC
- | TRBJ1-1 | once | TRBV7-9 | CASSLEVPVGAFF | TGTGCCAGCAGCTTAGAAGTGCCGGTGGGCGCTTTCTTT
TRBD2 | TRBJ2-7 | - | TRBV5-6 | CASSPGLAYEQYF | TGTGCCAGCAGCCCCGGACTAGCCTACGAGCAGTACTTC
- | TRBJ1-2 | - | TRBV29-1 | CSVEVPGGGYGYTF | TGCAGCGTTGAAGTCCCGGGCGGGGGCTATGGCTACACCTTC
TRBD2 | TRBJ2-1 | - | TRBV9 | CASSVEGQRGGVQFF | TGTGCCAGCAGCGTAGAGGGTCAGCGGGGGGGCGTGCAGTTCTTC
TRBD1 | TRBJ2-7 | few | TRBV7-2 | CASSSPPQGAYEQYF | TGTGCCAGCAGCTCCCCCCCCCAGGGGGCTTACGAGCAGTACTTC
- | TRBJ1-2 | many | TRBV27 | CASSYSVAGQVNGYTF | TGTGCCAGCAGTTATTCGGTGGCTGGGCAAGTAAATGGCTACACCTTC
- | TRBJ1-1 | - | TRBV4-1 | CASSQDMRANTEAFF | TGCGCCAGCAGCCAAGATATGAGGGCCAACACTGAAGCTTTCTTT
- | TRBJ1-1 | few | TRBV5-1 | CASSFSQETEAFF | TGCGCCAGCAGCTTTTCCCAAGAGACTGAAGCTTTCTTT
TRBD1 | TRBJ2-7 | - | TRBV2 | CASSGQGTYEQYF | TGTGCCAGCAGTGGACAGGGGACCTACGAGCAGTACTTC
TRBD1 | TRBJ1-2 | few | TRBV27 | CASSFRDRGPDNYGYTF | TGTGCCAGCAGTTTCCGGGACAGGGGACCCGATAACTATGGCTACACCTTC
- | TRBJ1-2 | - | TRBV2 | CASKGEGNYGYTF | TGTGCCAGCAAGGGGGAGGGAAACTATGGCTACACCTTC
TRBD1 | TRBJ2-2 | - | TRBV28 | CASSQHPGTGDGELFF | TGTGCCAGCAGTCAGCACCCTGGGACAGGGGATGGGGAGCTGTTTTTT
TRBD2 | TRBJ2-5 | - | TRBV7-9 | CASSFTSGAETQYF | TGTGCCAGCAGCTTCACTAGCGGGGCGGAGACCCAGTACTTC
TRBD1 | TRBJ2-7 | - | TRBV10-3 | CAISDRGQGNYEQYF | TGTGCCATCAGTGACCGAGGACAGGGTAACTACGAGCAGTACTTC
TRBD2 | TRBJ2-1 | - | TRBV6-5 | CASTQSGGADEQFF | TGTGCCAGCACCCAAAGCGGGGGGGCCGATGAGCAGTTCTTC